This T cell receptor (beta chain) stems from a study of metastatic and nonmetastatic thyroid tumors. Turning to the study itself: For malignant and benign thyroid patients, tumor or nodule tissue and blood were the sources whose repertoires were compared. The study, taken as a whole, reports: For both blood and tumor, malignant thyroid tumors reportedly showed significantly higher TCR beta diversity than benign nodules did.

This clone is labeled medium-sized (0.01 to 0.1%). Its antigen is not identified. Thyroid surgery was preceded by no treatment in any patient. J gave up 5 bases and V 2 bases, and 6 bases lay outside the gene matches. This CDR3 comprises 18 residues. The germline gives CDR1 SGHRS, CDR2 YFSETQ. In the original processing: Across clinicopathological groups, CDR3 differences served as the basis for building a distant-metastasis classifier for papillary thyroid cancer. TCRdb reprocessed the PCR reads using MiXCR. The V and J calls follow TCRdb's processing rather than the paper's. The data hold approximately 6,400 clones, with over 2.5% observed a single time.

Sequencing was carried out using tumor tissue. This receptor was identified in a female donor with papillary thyroid cancer or a benign thyroid nodule (not recorded which). Some clones in this sample may be carry-over from other donors' samples. This chain uses TRBV5-1 with TRBJ2-2; 16 bases line up with TRBD2. In DNA form, the CDR3 reads TGCGCCAGCAGCTTCCGCCCGGGACTAGCGGGGGGGACCGGGGAGCTGTTTTTT. Encoded protein: CASSFRPGLAGGTGELFF.